Each of the 25 T cell receptor beta chains below was sequenced from the same sample in a study of radiation and T cells in renal cell carcinoma. Stated time point: baseline pretreatment blood. Treatment indicated: 15 Gy SBRT to primary tumor, nephrectomy 4 weeks later. Only in-frame clones appear in the TCRdb table, and some are missing; sequencing was by immunoSEQ multiplex PCR. The sample records about 130,000 clones, more than 70% being singletons. This sample comprised blood, obtained from a patient whose treatment included radiotherapy and nephrectomy. Receptors originate from a woman aged 45-65 years with renal cell carcinoma.

The J gene is TRBJ1-1, the V gene TRBV5-6; 8 bases line up with TRBD1. The CDR3 covers 16 residues. V lost 0 bases and J lost 5; bases outside the gene matches: 9. Germline lookup yields CDR1 SGHDT and CDR2 YYEEEE. The CDR3 loop reads CASSLGDRWVGTEAFF. The DNA of the CDR3 is TGTGCCAGCAGCTTGGGGGACAGGTGGGTCGGTACTGAAGCTTTCTTT.

The rearrangement uses TRBV19 and TRBJ1-2; perhaps TRBD1 as D (5 bases). In germline, CDR1 is LNHDA, CDR2 SQIVND (reference sequence). There are 13 residues in the CDR3. With 3 bases removed from V and 8 bases from J, the gap between germline ends came to 13 bases. For the CDR3, the DNA is TGTGCCAGTAGTATGAGCAGGGTATACGGCTACACCTTC. This encodes CASSMSRVYGYTF.

The J gene is TRBJ1-1, the V gene TRBV7-2; D perhaps matches TRBD1 (5 bases). With 5 bases removed from V and 3 bases from J, the gap between germline ends came to 16 bases. The CDR3 runs to 15 residues. The germline gives CDR1 SGHTA, CDR2 FQGNSA. CDR3 nucleotides: TGTGCCAGCAGCCCCAGGGCGGGGGTGGACACTGAAGCTTTCTTT. Protein sequence: CASSPRAGVDTEAFF.

CDR3 sequence: CASSAGTTYNEQFF. CDR3 nucleotide sequence: TGTGCCAGCAGCGCCGGGACAACCTACAATGAGCAGTTCTTC. This chain uses TRBV2 with TRBJ2-1, with D possibly being TRBD1 (6 bases). The CDR3 runs 14 residues. V was cut by 6 bases and J by 2 bases, with 11 bases left in between. Germline CDR1 reads SNHLY; CDR2 reads FYNNEI.

The chain couples TRBV10-3 to TRBJ2-5, with D possibly matching TRBD2 (5 bases). The germline V and J ends were trimmed by 10 bases and 4 bases, with 19 bases remaining between them. The CDR3 has 14 amino acids. Germline lookup yields CDR1 ENHRY and CDR2 SYGVKD. The CDR3 coding sequence is TGTGCCACCGCAAGGGAGTCGGCGGGAGAGACCCAGTACTTC. This sequence encodes CATARESAGETQYF.

V and J are TRBV7-7 and TRBJ2-2; 9 nucleotides line up with TRBD1. Germline values: CDR1 SSHAT, CDR2 FNYEAQ (reference sequence). The length of the CDR3 is 12 residues. The CDR3 DNA sequence: TGTGTTGGACAGGGGCAAACCGGGGAGCTGTTTTTT. Residues: CVGQGQTGELFF.

The chain is built from TRBV10-3 and TRBJ1-2; D not certain. V lost 3 bases, J lost 4 bases, and 9 bases lay in between. Germline V gene data show CDR1 as ENHRY and CDR2 as SYGVKD. This CDR3 is built from 13 residues. CDR3 nucleotides: TGTGCCATCAGTGAAAACAGCGGCTATGGCTACACCTTC. Its protein is CAISENSGYGYTF.

The J gene is TRBJ1-1, the V gene TRBV13; 8 positions agree with TRBD1. The V gene end was trimmed by 2 bases and the J gene end by 5 bases; junction bases not matched to a gene: 4. This CDR3 comprises 14 residues. Germline CDR1 reads PRHDT; CDR2 reads FYEKMQ (reference sequence). Here the CDR3 DNA reads TGTGCCAGCAGCTTAAACAGGGGGAGAACTGAAGCTTTCTTT. Translating gives CASSLNRGRTEAFF.

The V and J genes are TRBV19 and TRBJ2-5; TRBD1 agrees at 7 bases. Unmatched junction bases numbered 8, after V lost 5 bases and J lost 5 bases. The germline V gene encodes CDR1 LNHDA and CDR2 SQIVND (reference sequence). The CDR3 runs to 14 residues. CDR3: CASSPGQLEETQYF. The CDR3 DNA reads as TGTGCCAGTAGTCCGGGACAGTTGGAGGAGACCCAGTACTTC.

The chain joins TRBV5-6 to TRBJ1-5; TRBD1 agrees at 12 bases. V trimming: 4 bases; J trimming: 6 bases; junction bases outside the gene matches: 8. Per the germline V gene, CDR1 is SGHDT and CDR2 is YYEEEE. The CDR3 spans 16 residues. Written as DNA, the CDR3 is TGTGCCAGCAGCACCGGGACAGGGGGCTCGGGTCAGCCCCAGCATTTT. Its protein product is CASSTGTGGSGQPQHF.

V usage is TRBV4-1 and J usage is TRBJ2-7, with D possibly being TRBD1 or TRBD2 (6 bases each). CDR3 size: 14 residues. The V gene lost 4 bases and the J gene lost 4 bases, with 14 bases spanning the gap. Germline CDR1 MGHRA, CDR2 YSYEKL. The CDR3 spells CASSRGDNSYEQYF. CDR3 sequence (DNA): TGCGCCAGCAGCCGGGGGGACAACTCATACGAGCAGTACTTC.

The rearrangement uses TRBV5-1 and TRBJ2-3; TRBD2 agrees at 8 bases. Germline CDR1 and CDR2: SGHRS and YFSETQ. V lost 3 bases and J lost 3; bases outside the gene matches: 0. This CDR3 spans 13 amino acids. The CDR3 bases are TGCGCCAGCAGCTCGGGGGGGACAGATACGCAGTATTTT. Translated, it gives CASSSGGTDTQYF.

The V and J genes are TRBV28 and TRBJ1-1; D gene uncertain. The CDR3 runs to 12 residues. V was trimmed by 6 bases and J by 7 bases, leaving 12 bases between them. Germline V gene lookup returns CDR1 MDHEN and CDR2 SYDVKM. The CDR3 DNA follows: TGTGCCAGCAGCTCACAACCGGGTGAAGCTTTCTTT. The encoded protein is CASSSQPGEAFF. The full variable domain, its missing parts supplied by reference TRBV28 and TRBJ1-1, is DVKVTQSSRYLVKRTGEKVFLECVQDMDHENMFWYRQDPGLGLRLIYFSYDVKMKEKGDIPEGYSVSREKKERFSLILESASTNQTSMYLCASSSQPGEAFFGQGTRLTVV.

The genes are TRBV19 and TRBJ2-2; the D gene could be TRBD1 or TRBD2 (5 bases each). The CDR3 totals 14 residues. With 7 bases removed from V and 9 bases from J, the gap between germline ends came to 18 bases. CDR1 LNHDA and CDR2 SQIVND come from the germline V gene (reference sequence). The CDR3 nucleotides read TGTGCCAGTAACCCGGGTATCGGGGCCCGGGAGCTGTTTTTT. Its protein is CASNPGIGARELFF.

Turning to this clone: The germline gene is not matched at one end of the junction; a read error may be the cause. The rearrangement uses TRBV7-7 and TRBJ1-2, with D perhaps TRBD1 (6 bases). CDR3 length: 16 residues. CDR1 and CDR2 from the germline V gene are SSHAT and FNYEAQ (reference sequence). Here the CDR3 reads CASSLVSGDDNYGYTF. DNA for the CDR3: TGTGCTAGCAGCTTAGTTTCAGGGGATGACAACTATGGCTACACCTTC.

The rearrangement links TRBV4-1 to TRBJ1-4; tentatively, D is TRBD1 (6 bases). Germline V gene lookup returns CDR1 MGHRA and CDR2 YSYEKL. Deletions cut 0 bases from V and 0 bases from J, with 14 bases between. This CDR3 is 18 amino acids long. CDR3 region: CASSQDRTADATNEKLFF. The CDR3 DNA follows: TGCGCCAGCAGCCAAGATCGGACAGCCGATGCAACTAATGAAAAACTGTTTTTT.

The chain joins TRBV4-1 to TRBJ1-5; no firm D call. Germline V gene data show CDR1 as MGHRA and CDR2 as YSYEKL. Trimming took 0 bases from V and 10 from J, leaving 16 bases between them. CDR3 length: 15 amino acids. The CDR3 protein is CASSQDGNLVLPQHF. In DNA form, the CDR3 reads TGCGCCAGCAGCCAAGACGGGAATCTCGTCCTCCCCCAGCATTTT.

J is TRBJ1-2 and V is TRBV6-5; 8 bases line up with TRBD1. The germline V gene encodes CDR1 MNHEY and CDR2 SVGAGI. CDR3 length: 13 residues. V was clipped by 5 bases and J by 8 bases; unmatched bases: 7. This CDR3 is CASSPQGAEGYTF. In nucleotides, the CDR3 is TGTGCCAGCAGTCCTCAGGGGGCGGAAGGCTACACCTTC.

Note on this clone: Germline and junction disagree at one end, which may indicate a read error. This rearrangement joins TRBV7-7 to TRBJ2-7; D is tentatively TRBD1 or TRBD2 (5 bases each). Germline values: CDR1 SSHAT, CDR2 FNYEAQ (reference sequence). This CDR3 spans 13 amino acids. Here the CDR3 DNA reads TGTGCTAGCAGCTCCCTATCAGGGACCGAGCAGTACTTC. Translating gives CASSSLSGTEQYF.

The chain carries TRBV19 and TRBJ1-2; the D gene is possibly TRBD1 (5 bases). V dropped 3 bases and J dropped 4 bases, with 9 bases sitting between them. CDR3 length: 13 residues. Germline V lookup: CDR1 LNHDA, CDR2 SQIVND (reference sequence). The CDR3 DNA sequence: TGTGCCAGTAGTATGGGGGTAAGCTATGGCTACACCTTC. It specifies CASSMGVSYGYTF.

The genes are TRBV25-1 and TRBJ2-3; 7 positions agree with TRBD1. The CDR3 extends over 13 amino acids. V shed 6 bases and J 5 bases; nucleotides not matched to a gene: 5. Germline values: CDR1 MGHDK, CDR2 SYGVNS. DNA for the CDR3: TGTGCCAGCAGCAGGACAGGACGAGATACGCAGTATTTT. Amino acid sequence: CASSRTGRDTQYF.

The chain couples TRBV11-2 to TRBJ1-2, with D maybe TRBD1 (5 bases). The V and J ends lost 2 bases and 8 bases respectively, with 9 bases between them. Germline CDR1 is SGHAT and CDR2 is FQNNGV. The CDR3 length is 12 residues. CDR3 loop: CASSLSGGGYTF. The CDR3 bases are TGTGCCAGCAGCTTAAGCGGGGGAGGCTACACCTTC.

Here the CDR3 DNA reads TGTGCCAGTAGTATACGGACAGCGAACACTGAAGCTTTCTTT. Protein: CASSIRTANTEAFF. The chain joins TRBV19 to TRBJ1-1, with TRBD1 as a possible D gene (6 bases). The V gene's germline CDR1 is LNHDA and CDR2 SQIVND (reference sequence). The V gene lost 2 bases and the J gene lost 1 base, with 8 bases spanning the gap. The CDR3 is 14 residues long.

This chain connects TRBV19 to TRBJ1-5; maybe TRBD1 (5 bases). CDR1 and CDR2 (germline): LNHDA, SQIVND (reference sequence). V was clipped by 3 bases and J by 7 bases, with 13 bases between them. CDR3 length: 14 residues. The DNA of the CDR3 is TGTGCCAGTAGTATCCCCAGGGAGGGACAGCCCCAGCATTTT. It yields the protein CASSIPREGQPQHF.

The V gene is TRBV5-1, the J gene TRBJ2-3; D ambiguous. Trimming left V 4 bases short and J 2 bases short, with 5 bases between. The germline CDR1 and CDR2 sequences are SGHRS and YFSETQ. There are 12 residues in the CDR3. The CDR3 loop is CASSPNTDTQYF. CDR3 coding DNA: TGCGCCAGCAGCCCTAACACAGATACGCAGTATTTT.